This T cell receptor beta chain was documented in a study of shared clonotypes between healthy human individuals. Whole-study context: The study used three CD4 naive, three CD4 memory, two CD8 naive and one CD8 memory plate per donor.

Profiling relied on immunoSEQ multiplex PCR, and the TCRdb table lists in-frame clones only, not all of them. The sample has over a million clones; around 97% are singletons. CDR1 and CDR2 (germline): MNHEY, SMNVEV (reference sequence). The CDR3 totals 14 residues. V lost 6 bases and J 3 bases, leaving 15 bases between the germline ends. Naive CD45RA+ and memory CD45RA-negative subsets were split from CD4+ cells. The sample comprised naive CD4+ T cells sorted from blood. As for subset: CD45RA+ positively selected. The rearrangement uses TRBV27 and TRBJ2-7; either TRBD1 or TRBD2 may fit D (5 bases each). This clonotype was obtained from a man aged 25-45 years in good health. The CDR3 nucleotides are TGTGCCAGCAGGTACCTGGGGGACCGCTACGAGCAGTACTTC. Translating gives CASRYLGDRYEQYF.